Reported below is one T cell receptor (beta chain). The antigen is not known. The data were taken from a study of human T cells and chemical hapten exposure. V dropped 5 bases and J dropped 8; count of bases not matched to a gene: 8. The CDR3 loop spans 15 amino acids. The germline V gene encodes CDR1 SGHTA and CDR2 FQGNSA. Unique molecular identifiers were affixed to discrete cDNA molecules within the library. TCRdb analysed the RACE reads with MiXCR anew, one entry per CDR3 protein. The sample lists about 80,000 distinct CDR3 sequences, 12% to 15% occurring once. Documented time point: pre-sensitization, week 0. The sample's treatment: therapeutic diphenylcyclopropenone sensitization with weekly scalp DPC. Samples of blood were obtained prior to the application of each patch test. Notes on the study in general: TCRs at high frequency, those above 1 in 1000, did not change with DPC sensitization.

The material sequenced was whole blood, taken in connection with sensitization to the hapten diphenylcyclopropenone (DPC). This sequence originates from a woman aged 45-59 years with alopecia areata. Some clones in this sample may be carry-over from other donors' samples. The rearrangement joins TRBV7-2 to TRBJ2-2, with 10 bases that match TRBD2. As DNA, the CDR3 is TGTGCCAGCAGCCCCGGACTAGCGGAGAAAGGGGAGCTGTTTTTT. This encodes CASSPGLAEKGELFF. Combining the CDR3 with reference TRBV7-2 and TRBJ2-2 gives the whole variable domain GAGVSQSPSNKVTEKGKDVELRCDPISGHTALYWYRQSLGQGLEFLIYFQGNSAPDKSGLPSDRFSAERTGGSVSTLTIQRTQQEDSAVYLCASSPGLAEKGELFFGEGSRLTVL.